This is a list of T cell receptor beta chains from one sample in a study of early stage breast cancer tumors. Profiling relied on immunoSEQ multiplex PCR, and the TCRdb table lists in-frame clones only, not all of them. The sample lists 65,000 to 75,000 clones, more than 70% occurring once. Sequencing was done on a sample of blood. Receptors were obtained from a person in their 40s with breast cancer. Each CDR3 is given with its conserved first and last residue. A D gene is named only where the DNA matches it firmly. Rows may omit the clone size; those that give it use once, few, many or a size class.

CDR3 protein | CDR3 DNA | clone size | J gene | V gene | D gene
CASSRQSGYTF | TGTGCCAGCAGCAGGCAGAGTGGCTACACCTTC | few | TRBJ1-2 | TRBV9 | NA
CASSQEIRVDYGYTF | TGCGCCAGCAGCCAAGAGATCCGAGTGGACTATGGCTACACCTTC | few | TRBJ1-2 | TRBV4-1 | NA
CASSVVASGRADTQYF | TGTGCCAGCAGCGTAGTGGCTAGCGGGAGGGCAGATACGCAGTATTTT | NA | TRBJ2-3 | TRBV9 | TRBD2
CASSSPPGYGYTF | TGTGCCAGCAGTTCTCCTCCGGGGTATGGCTACACCTTC | NA | TRBJ1-2 | TRBV28 | NA
CASRGQINEKLFF | TGTGCCAGCAGGGGACAGATTAATGAAAAACTGTTTTTT | NA | TRBJ1-4 | TRBV6-1 | TRBD1
CASSVGLGTGANVLTF | TGTGCCAGCAGCGTAGGTCTGGGGACTGGGGCCAACGTCCTGACTTTC | NA | TRBJ2-6 | TRBV9 | NA
CAWSPAGGNQPQHF | TGTGCCTGGAGCCCCGCAGGCGGCAATCAGCCCCAGCATTTT | NA | TRBJ1-5 | TRBV30 | NA
CASRLTGNTEAFF | TGTGCCAGCAGACTTACAGGGAACACTGAAGCTTTCTTT | NA | TRBJ1-1 | TRBV2 | NA
CASSIAQNYQETQYF | TGTGCCAGTAGTATAGCACAGAACTACCAAGAGACCCAGTACTTC | NA | TRBJ2-5 | TRBV19 | NA
CASSSLPGPKETQYF | TGTGCCAGCAGCTCCCTTCCGGGACCCAAAGAGACCCAGTACTTC | NA | TRBJ2-5 | TRBV7-8 | NA
CASSIRQYSNQPQHF | TGTGCCAGTAGTATCCGTCAGTATAGCAATCAGCCCCAGCATTTT | NA | TRBJ1-5 | TRBV19 | NA
CASSQEGYSNQPQHF | TGTGCCAGCAGTCAGGAGGGTTATAGCAATCAGCCCCAGCATTTT | NA | TRBJ1-5 | TRBV27 | NA
CASDPSGTVNQPQHF | TGTGCCAGTGATCCCTCTGGGACCGTAAATCAGCCCCAGCATTTT | few | TRBJ1-5 | TRBV28 | NA
CASSLAARVEIIQYF | TGTGCCAGCTCACTTGCGGCCAGGGTGGAAATCATTCAGTACTTC | NA | TRBJ2-4 | TRBV18 | NA
CASSFRERRIQPQHF | TGTGCCAGCAGTTTCAGGGAAAGGCGGATACAGCCCCAGCATTTT | NA | TRBJ1-5 | TRBV28 | NA
CASSRDRGSEKLFF | TGTGCCAGCAGCCGGGACAGGGGTTCTGAAAAACTGTTTTTT | few | TRBJ1-4 | TRBV11-2 | TRBD1
CASSLRGRADEAFF | TGTGCCAGCAGTTTAAGGGGCAGGGCCGATGAAGCTTTCTTT | NA | TRBJ1-1 | TRBV28 | NA
CASSESGTSAYEQYF | TGTGCCAGCAGCGAATCCGGGACTAGCGCCTACGAGCAGTACTTC | NA | TRBJ2-7 | TRBV9 | TRBD2
CSVETERLAKNIQYF | TGCAGCGTTGAGACAGAAAGGCTAGCCAAAAACATTCAGTACTTC | NA | TRBJ2-4 | TRBV29-1 | NA
CASSGGGYEQYF | TGTGCCTCGAGCGGGGGAGGCTACGAGCAGTACTTC | few | TRBJ2-7 | TRBV7-9 | TRBD2
CASSLAGGANIQYF | TGTGCCAGCAGCTTAGCGGGAGGGGCGAACATTCAGTACTTC | NA | TRBJ2-4 | TRBV11-2 | TRBD2
CASSERPNSGNTIYF | TGTGCCAGCAGTGAACGGCCCAACTCTGGAAACACCATATATTTT | NA | TRBJ1-3 | TRBV2 | NA
CASTLQGGGPGELFF | TGTGCCAGCACCCTCCAAGGAGGGGGACCCGGGGAGCTGTTTTTT | NA | TRBJ2-2 | TRBV6-6 | NA
CASSPGGDRGPTGELFF | TGTGCCAGCAGCCCCGGGGGTGACAGGGGTCCCACCGGGGAGCTGTTTTTT | NA | TRBJ2-2 | TRBV7-3 | TRBD1
CATSRGGASGNTIYF | TGTGCCACCAGCCGAGGAGGGGCTTCTGGAAACACCATATATTTT | NA | TRBJ1-3 | TRBV15 | NA
CASSSLQGSNQPQHF | TGTGCCAGCAGCTCGCTACAGGGTAGCAATCAGCCCCAGCATTTT | NA | TRBJ1-5 | TRBV7-9 | NA
CASSVRGERATYNEQFF | TGTGCCAGCAGCGTAAGGGGGGAGCGGGCCACTTACAATGAGCAGTTCTTC | NA | TRBJ2-1 | TRBV9 | NA
CASMPGSEDTQYF | TGTGCCAGCATGCCTGGGAGCGAAGATACGCAGTATTTT | NA | TRBJ2-3 | TRBV11-2 | NA
CASSLVGSGSDTQYF | TGCGCCAGCAGCTTGGTGGGTAGCGGGAGTGATACGCAGTATTTT | NA | TRBJ2-3 | TRBV5-1 | TRBD2
CAWSPLLADTQYF | TGTGCCTGGAGTCCCCTGCTAGCGGATACGCAGTATTTT | NA | TRBJ2-3 | TRBV30 | NA